The rows below give T cell receptor beta chains drawn from one sample of a study of cytomegalovirus exposure and HLA in healthy donors. Sequencing used immunoSEQ multiplex PCR; TCRdb keeps in-frame clones, though not all of them. The sample carries some 130,000 clones, roughly four fifths recorded once. Sequenced input: PBMCs. These receptors were taken from a man aged 25 to 40 in good health and CMV-seronegative. The CDR3 runs from the conserved cysteine through the conserved F or W. The D gene is left open where the match is weak. Size values are once, few and many counts, or a class for expanded clones, and some rows have none.

few	TRBJ1-1	TRBV25-1	14	TRBD1	TGTGCCAGCAGCCGGACAGGGGGAAGCACTGAAGCTTTCTTT	CASSRTGGSTEAFF
.	TRBJ2-7	TRBV10-2	12	.	TGCGCCAGCAGTCATACAGGGTTCGAGCAGTACTTC	CASSHTGFEQYF
once	TRBJ1-1	TRBV7-9	14	.	TGTGCCAGCAGCACCCAGGGATTGGGGACTGAAGCTTTCTTT	CASSTQGLGTEAFF
.	TRBJ2-7	TRBV7-3	13	TRBD1	TGTGCCAGCAGCTTGACAGGGTACGACGAGCAGTACTTC	CASSLTGYDEQYF
.	TRBJ1-2	TRBV13	16	TRBD1	TGTGCCAGCAGCTTTGGGGCCAGGGGGCGCAACTATGGCTACACCTTC	CASSFGARGRNYGYTF
.	TRBJ1-5	TRBV7-3	13	.	TGTGCCAGCAGCCAAGGGGTGGGTCAGCCCCAGCATTTT	CASSQGVGQPQHF
.	TRBJ2-2	TRBV19	15	TRBD1	TGTGCCAGTACGGGACAGGGGCTAGACACCGGGGAGCTGTTTTTT	CASTGQGLDTGELFF
.	TRBJ1-1	TRBV7-8	15	.	TGTGCCAGCAACTTAGGGGTGGGGGGGGCCACTGAAGCTTTCTTT	CASNLGVGGATEAFF
.	TRBJ1-4	TRBV28	12	TRBD1	TGTGCCAGCAGTTCATCAGGGGGCATACTGTTTTTT	CASSSSGGILFF
.	TRBJ2-1	TRBV27	12	.	TGTGCCAGCAGGTCCGGGGGTAATGAGCAGTTCTTC	CASRSGGNEQFF
.	TRBJ2-3	TRBV6-6	14	TRBD2	TGTGCCAGCAGTTACGGGAGGGCCACAGATACGCAGTATTTT	CASSYGRATDTQYF
once	TRBJ2-3	TRBV6-1	14	.	TGTGCCAGCAGTACGAGGGATAGCACAGATACGCAGTATTTT	CASSTRDSTDTQYF
.	TRBJ1-1	TRBV18	14	TRBD1	TGTGCCAGCTCACCGGGACAGGGGACCACTGAAGCTTTCTTT	CASSPGQGTTEAFF
.	TRBJ1-2	TRBV30	12	.	TGTGCCTGTCCAACAGGGAGCTATGGCTACACCTTC	CACPTGSYGYTF
few	TRBJ1-6	TRBV28	16	TRBD1	TGTGCCAGCAGTTTCCCAGGGGGATCATATAATTCACCCCTCCACTTT	CASSFPGGSYNSPLHF
.	TRBJ1-2	TRBV2	14	.	TGTGCCAGCAGTCTACAGGGTGAGGACTATGGCTACACCTTC	CASSLQGEDYGYTF
.	TRBJ2-1	TRBV9	16	TRBD2	TGTGCCAGCAGCGTCTCCGGGACTAGCGGGAGGAATGAGCAGTTCTTC	CASSVSGTSGRNEQFF
.	TRBJ2-7	TRBV19	15	TRBD2	TGTGCCAGTAGTACCCAAGCGGGAGGGCCCTACGAGCAGTACTTC	CASSTQAGGPYEQYF
.	TRBJ2-7	TRBV6-5	14	TRBD1	TGTGCCAGCAGTTACGGGCAGGGGGTAAACGAGCAGTACTTC	CASSYGQGVNEQYF
.	TRBJ2-5	TRBV27	15	TRBD2	TGTGCCAGCAGTTGGACCGCGGGAGCCCAAGAGACCCAGTACTTC	CASSWTAGAQETQYF
.	TRBJ2-1	TRBV5-4	17	TRBD2	TGTGCCAGCAGCACGGGACTAGCGGGTGCGACCTACAATGAGCAGTTCTTC	CASSTGLAGATYNEQFF
.	TRBJ2-1	TRBV5-1	17	.	TGCGCCAGCAGGCCCGCGTCGACTGTTCCGAAAGGCGATGAGCAGTTCTTC	CASRPASTVPKGDEQFF
.	TRBJ2-7	TRBV2	15	TRBD2	TGTGCCAGCAGTGCACGGGGGGGGACCTCCTACGAGCAGTACTTC	CASSARGGTSYEQYF
.	TRBJ2-7	TRBV18	14	TRBD1	TGTGCCAGCTCAGGGGGACAGACCCCCTACGAGCAGTACTTC	CASSGGQTPYEQYF
.	TRBJ1-2	TRBV18	15	.	TGTGCCAGCTCACCGTTCCCAAAGCTACAGGATGGCTACACCTTC	CASSPFPKLQDGYTF
.	TRBJ1-2	TRBV28	12	.	TGTGCCAGCAGCCCAGAGGGCTATGGCTACACCTTC	CASSPEGYGYTF
.	TRBJ2-7	TRBV2	14	TRBD2	TGTGCCAGCAGTGTGAGGGGAGGGTCCTACGAGCAGTACTTC	CASSVRGGSYEQYF
.	TRBJ2-2	TRBV6-1	15	.	TGTGCCAGCAGTGGGTTACAGGGAGTCACCGGGGAGCTGTTTTTT	CASSGLQGVTGELFF
.	TRBJ1-5	TRBV28	16	.	TGTGCCAGCAGCCGGATCGCGGTTTACAGCAATCAGCCCCAGCATTTT	CASSRIAVYSNQPQHF